Listed here are 26 T cell receptor beta chains from one sample, sequenced in a study of Graves' ophthalmopathy and Graves' hyperthyroidism. RNA served as the template for amplifying TCR beta CDR3 regions. The first-round RT-PCR employed HTBI primers together with the Qiagen OneStep RT-PCR kit. A multiplex PCR was then performed as the second round. TCRdb redid the calling of the multiplex PCR reads with MiXCR, one entry per CDR3 protein. The sample contains 300,000 or so distinct CDR3 sequences, 17% of which appear only once. What was sequenced was peripheral blood. These receptor sequences come from an adult man with Graves' ophthalmopathy.

Ten or more counts support this clonotype. This rearrangement joins TRBV19 to TRBJ1-1; perhaps TRBD1 as D (6 bases). The CDR3 has 16 amino acids. Trimming cost V 1 base and J 1 base, with 13 bases left between them. The germline V gene has CDR1 LNHDA and CDR2 SQIVND (reference sequence). The CDR3 DNA is TGTGCCAGTAGTATAGCTCGGACAGTTGCGAACACTGAAGCTTTCTTT. The encoded protein is CASSIARTVANTEAFF.

This clonotype was counted at least ten times. A much larger clone differs by one base, so this may be a read error. The chain is built from TRBV27 and TRBJ2-7; either TRBD1 or TRBD2 may fit D (5 bases each). V was pared by 6 bases and J by 9 bases, with 27 bases between. The CDR3 consists of 16 residues. Germline CDR1 is MNHEY and CDR2 is SMNVEV (reference sequence). The CDR3 here is CASREGIQGPPWGQYF. The CDR3, as DNA: TGTGCCAGCAGAGAAGGGATTCAGGGACCGCCCTGGGGGCAGTACTTC.

In DNA, the CDR3 is TGTGCCAGCAGCTTAGCGCACGGGTACTCTGGAAACACCATATATTTT. Translation: CASSLAHGYSGNTIYF. J is TRBJ1-3 and V is TRBV7-2; D remains ambiguous. Deletions cut 0 bases from V and 0 bases from J, with 9 bases between. The CDR3 runs to 16 residues. Germline CDR1 is SGHTA and CDR2 is FQGNSA.

This clonotype was recorded many times. The V and J genes are TRBV10-3 and TRBJ1-1; TRBD1 might be the D (5 bases). Trimming shortened V by 8 bases and J by 0 bases, and 7 bases separated the two germline ends. Per the germline V gene, CDR1 is ENHRY and CDR2 is SYGVKD. The CDR3 sequence is 12 residues long. The CDR3 protein is CAIGHVNTEAFF. The CDR3 DNA is TGTGCCATCGGACACGTGAACACTGAAGCTTTCTTT.

This clonotype was counted many times. This rearrangement joins TRBV20-1 to TRBJ1-5; D is ambiguous. V lost 5 bases, J lost 5 bases, and 13 bases lay in between. Germline lookup yields CDR1 DFQATT and CDR2 SNEGSKA (reference sequence). The length of the CDR3 is 13 residues. The CDR3 DNA follows: TGCAGTGCTCCCACACGTACCGATCAGCCCCAGCATTTT. As protein: CSAPTRTDQPQHF.

This clonotype occurred many times. This chain connects TRBV12-5 to TRBJ1-1; D gene unclear. V gave up 2 bases and J gave up 1 base, with 5 bases separating them. The CDR3 consists of 13 residues. Looked up from germline, CDR1 is LGHNT and CDR2 is FRNRAP. DNA of the CDR3: TGTGCTAGTGGTTTGACGGAGAACACTGAAGCTTTCTTT. It encodes CASGLTENTEAFF.

This clonotype was recorded at least ten times. The V and J genes are TRBV29-1 and TRBJ2-3, with D possibly matching TRBD2 (5 bases). CDR3 size: 15 residues. V was pared by 6 bases and J by 0 bases, with 16 bases between. Per germline, CDR1 SQVTM and CDR2 ANQGSEA. CDR3 DNA: TGCAGCGTGAGGGCTGAGGTTTATAGCACAGATACGCAGTATTTT. Residues: CSVRAEVYSTDTQYF.

This clonotype occurred many times. The chain combines TRBV5-1 with TRBJ2-2, with TRBD2 matching over 9 bases. CDR3 length equals 16 residues. Unmatched junction bases numbered 1, after V lost 0 bases and J lost 1 base. Germline V gives CDR1 SGHRS, CDR2 YFSETQ. CDR3 sequence reads: CASSLVAGENTGELFF. The DNA for the CDR3 is TGCGCCAGCAGCTTGGTAGCGGGAGAGAACACCGGGGAGCTGTTTTTT.

V gene TRBV28 combines with J gene TRBJ1-2; unclear D gene. This CDR3 region has 14 residues. Per the germline V gene, CDR1 is MDHEN and CDR2 is SYDVKM. V was trimmed by 6 bases and J by 4 bases, leaving 15 bases between them. CDR3 loop: CASSAVRVSYGYTF. The CDR3 DNA follows: TGTGCCAGCAGCGCAGTGAGGGTTAGCTATGGCTACACCTTC.

This clonotype was counted many times. The CDR3 is CASSPETGGDQPQHF. CDR3 bases: TGTGCCAGCAGCCCCGAGACAGGGGGCGATCAGCCCCAGCATTTT. The chain is built from TRBV11-1 and TRBJ1-5; TRBD1 matches 10 bases. CDR1 is SGHAT, CDR2 FQDESV, per germline (reference sequence). V was clipped by 5 bases and J by 5 bases; unmatched bases: 6. The CDR3 is made up of 15 amino acids. The entire variable domain, with the rest obtained from reference TRBV11-1 and TRBJ1-5, is as follows: EAEVAQSPRYKITEKSQAVAFWCDPISGHATLYWYRQILGQGPELLVQFQDESVVDDSQLPKDRFSAERLKGVDSTLKIQPAELGDSAMYLCASSPETGGDQPQHFGDGTRLSIL.

This clonotype came up many times. The chain recombines TRBV2 with TRBJ2-7, with 8 bases lining up with TRBD2. The CDR3 spans 13 residues. With V trimmed by 5 bases and J by 3 bases, 3 bases remained unmatched. Germline CDR1 is SNHLY and CDR2 is FYNNEI. Here the CDR3 DNA reads TGTGCCAGCAGTAATAGCGGGGACTACGAGCAGTACTTC. It encodes CASSNSGDYEQYF.

This clonotype was recorded a few times. The chain is built from TRBV4-3 and TRBJ1-6, with D hard to call. Germline CDR1 is LGHNA and CDR2 is YSLEER. The CDR3 sequence is 13 residues long. V was cut by 1 base and J by 9 bases, with 7 bases left in between. The CDR3 protein is CASSQAQASPLHF. The CDR3 nucleotides are TGCGCCAGCAGCCAAGCCCAGGCTTCACCCCTCCACTTT.

This clonotype showed up many times. This chain joins TRBV6-2 or TRBV6-3 and TRBJ2-7, with no clear D. Trimming pared 5 bases from V and 3 bases from J, leaving 8 bases between. The V gene's germline CDR1 is MNHEY and CDR2 SVGEGT. CDR3 length: 12 residues. The CDR3 loop reads CASSPSDYEQYF. In DNA, the CDR3 is TGTGCCAGCAGTCCATCGGACTACGAGCAGTACTTC.

This clonotype was counted at least ten times. The chain couples TRBV12-3 or TRBV12-4 to TRBJ1-5, with D perhaps matching TRBD1 (6 bases). V was shortened by 7 bases and J by 7 bases, with 26 bases between the two germline ends. The CDR3 is 17 amino acids. Written as DNA, the CDR3 is TGTGCCAGCAAACGAACCGGGGGCGGAGTCGGGCGGCAGCCCCAGCATTTT. It specifies CASKRTGGGVGRQPQHF.

This clonotype was detected ten times or more. This chain uses TRBV6-1 with TRBJ1-2; D uncertain. The CDR3 sequence is 13 residues long. Trimming left V 1 base short and J 3 bases short, with 6 bases between. Germline CDR1 reads MNHNS; CDR2 reads SASEGT. CDR3 nucleotide sequence: TGTGCCAGCAGTGAAGGCCTCCACTATGGCTACACCTTC. The encoded protein is CASSEGLHYGYTF.

This clonotype has ten or more counts. This chain joins TRBV20-1 and TRBJ1-2; D is possibly TRBD1 (6 bases). This CDR3 region has 11 residues. CDR1 DFQATT and CDR2 SNEGSKA come from the germline V gene (reference sequence). V gave up 5 bases and J gave up 7 bases, with 11 bases separating them. Here the CDR3 DNA reads TGCAGTGCTGTGACAGGTGGTGGCTACACCTTC. This encodes CSAVTGGGYTF.

This clonotype came up once. The J gene is TRBJ2-5, the V gene TRBV6-2 or TRBV6-3; TRBD1 aligns across 9 bases. The CDR3 has 16 residues. With 6 bases clipped from V and 5 bases from J, the junction kept 13 bases outside the gene matches. Looked up from germline, CDR1 is MNHEY and CDR2 is SVGEGT. The CDR3 sequence: CASRPLDRGSGETQYF. In DNA, the CDR3 is TGTGCCAGCAGACCTCTTGACAGGGGGTCGGGGGAGACCCAGTACTTC.

This clonotype appeared many times. The rearrangement joins TRBV12-3 or TRBV12-4 to TRBJ1-5, with 10 bases identical to TRBD1. The CDR3 sequence is 14 residues long. Trimming at V came to 4 bases and at J to 5 bases, leaving 2 bases not matched to a gene. Here the CDR3 DNA reads TGTGCCAGCAGTTCGGACAGGGGGGATCAGCCCCAGCATTTT. Amino acid sequence: CASSSDRGDQPQHF.

This clonotype was seen many times. The chain carries TRBV5-1 and TRBJ1-2; no clear D. The CDR3 runs 14 residues. Trimming pared 0 bases from V and 3 bases from J, leaving 9 bases between. CDR1 is SGHRS and CDR2 is YFSETQ in the germline V gene. DNA of the CDR3: TGCGCCAGCAGCTTGGGAGCCATGGACTATGGCTACACCTTC. This translates into CASSLGAMDYGYTF.

This clonotype was counted many times. The rearrangement joins TRBV20-1 to TRBJ1-5; a weak D match, TRBD1 (5 bases). From germline, CDR1 is DFQATT and CDR2 SNEGSKA (reference sequence). V gave up 6 bases and J gave up 11 bases, with 17 bases separating them. The CDR3 runs 12 residues. Here the CDR3 DNA reads TGCAGTGCCGACCTCGGGGGGAAGTCCCAGCATTTT. Translating gives CSADLGGKSQHF.

Here the CDR3 reads CASSFPGMNTEAFF. CDR3 nucleotide sequence: TGTGCCAGCAGCTTCCCAGGGATGAACACTGAAGCTTTCTTT. The chain uses TRBV7-2 and TRBJ1-1, with a tentative D call TRBD1 (5 bases). CDR3 length: 14 residues. The germline V gene has CDR1 SGHTA and CDR2 FQGNSA. With 3 bases removed from V and 0 bases from J, the gap between germline ends came to 8 bases.

The chain is built from TRBV20-1 and TRBJ2-3; 9 bases match TRBD2. J gave up 5 bases and V 3 bases, and 12 bases lay outside the gene matches. The CDR3 has 16 residues. Germline CDR1 reads DFQATT; CDR2 reads SNEGSKA (reference sequence). As DNA, the CDR3 is TGCAGTGCTAGCCCCGCTAGCGGGGTGAGTGGAGATACGCAGTATTTT. It yields the protein CSASPASGVSGDTQYF.

There are many counts of this clonotype. The rearrangement links TRBV6-5 to TRBJ1-2; D is possibly TRBD1 (5 bases). The CDR3 length is 16 residues. Between the trimmed V and J ends, which lost 6 bases and 4 bases, there was a span of 21 bases. From germline, CDR1 is MNHEY and CDR2 SVGAGI. For the CDR3, the DNA is TGTGCCAGCAGGAGGGGCAGGGTTGCGGACGGCTATGGCTACACCTTC. It is translated as CASRRGRVADGYGYTF.

This clonotype has only a few counts. The chain recombines TRBV6-2 or TRBV6-3 with TRBJ2-7, with TRBD1 identical over 10 bases. Germline V gene sequence: CDR1 MNHEY, CDR2 SVGEGT. The J segment lost 1 base and the V segment lost 10 bases, leaving 4 bases of the junction unmatched. CDR3 size: 13 residues. In DNA, the CDR3 is TGTGCCACCGGGACAGGGGCTTCCTACGAGCAGTACTTC. It translates to CATGTGASYEQYF.

This clonotype was detected ten times or more. V and J are TRBV20-1 and TRBJ1-5; D gene unclear. With 3 bases removed from V and 7 bases from J, the gap between germline ends came to 13 bases. CDR1 is DFQATT, CDR2 SNEGSKA, per germline (reference sequence). CDR3 length: 13 residues. In DNA form, the CDR3 reads TGCAGTGCTAGTACCGGGAGTCAACAGCCCCAGCATTTT. Amino acid sequence: CSASTGSQQPQHF.

This clonotype was detected ten times or more. J is TRBJ1-2 and V is TRBV12-3 or TRBV12-4; possibly TRBD1 for D (6 bases). The CDR3 is 15 amino acids. Trimming left V 5 bases short and J 4 bases short, with 17 bases between. The CDR3 DNA reads as TGTGCCAGCAGTCCCCTGCGGGGGGCTGGCTATGGCTACACCTTC. Encoded protein: CASSPLRGAGYGYTF.